One and the same sample provided the 9 T cell receptor beta chains below, sequenced in a study of blood T cell repertoires in COVID-19. Sequencing used immunoSEQ multiplex PCR; TCRdb keeps in-frame clones, though not all of them. The sample has about 26,000 clones, 90% seen once. The material sequenced was peripheral blood. These TCRs come from a woman aged 55-75 years with active COVID-19.

CDR3 sequence reads: CAISASGIGYQETQYF. The DNA for the CDR3 is TGTGCCATCAGTGCGAGCGGGATCGGGTACCAAGAGACCCAGTACTTC. The rearrangement uses TRBV10-3 and TRBJ2-5; TRBD2 agrees at 7 bases. V lost 4 bases to trimming and J lost 0 bases; unmatched junction nucleotides: 8. The CDR3 sequence is 16 residues long. The germline V gene encodes CDR1 ENHRY and CDR2 SYGVKD.

The J gene is TRBJ2-3, the V gene TRBV5-4; D is undetermined. Trimming took off 4 bases at V and 0 bases at J, with 15 bases between the two ends. CDR1 and CDR2 (germline): SGHNT, YYREEE (reference sequence). CDR3 length equals 16 residues. CDR3 residues: CASSPYSLGSTDTQYF. The CDR3 DNA reads TGTGCCAGCAGCCCCTACAGTCTGGGCAGCACAGATACGCAGTATTTT.

The genes are TRBV30 and TRBJ1-5; D remains ambiguous. V was trimmed by 3 bases and J by 1 base, leaving 7 bases between them. Germline V gene sequence: CDR1 GTSNPN, CDR2 SVGIG (reference sequence). CDR3 length equals 13 residues. The CDR3 region has the DNA TGTGCCTGGAGGGGCACCAGCAATCAGCCCCAGCATTTT. Protein product: CAWRGTSNQPQHF.

The CDR3 loop reads CASSPDRGQPQHF. DNA for the CDR3: TGTGCCAGCAGCCCGGACAGAGGGCAGCCCCAGCATTTT. The rearrangement links TRBV12-3 or TRBV12-4 to TRBJ1-5, with D perhaps matching TRBD1 (6 bases). The V gene lost 6 bases and the J gene lost 7 bases, with 13 bases spanning the gap. This CDR3 has 13 residues.

As concerns this clone: Its ends do not fully match the called genes, so a read error is possible. CDR3 coding DNA: TGTGCCAGTAGTATAAGCGGGAGTGGGCGGCCGGACTTC. Protein product: CASSISGSGRPDF. The rearrangement links TRBV19 to TRBJ2-5, with TRBD2 matching 8 bases. The CDR3 has 13 residues. Per the germline V gene, CDR1 is LNHDA and CDR2 is SQIVND (reference sequence).

This chain links TRBV4-3 with TRBJ2-1; possible D gene TRBD1, 6 bases. Germline values: CDR1 LGHNA, CDR2 YSLEER. Trimming shortened V by 0 bases and J by 12 bases, and 18 bases separated the two germline ends. The CDR3 spans 15 residues. The CDR3 region has the DNA TGCGCCAGCAGCCAAGAAAGTGAGGGGGACCGATTGCAGTTCTTC. Protein product: CASSQESEGDRLQFF.

This clone was found once. The rearrangement uses TRBV2 and TRBJ2-7, with D hard to call. Germline V gives CDR1 SNHLY, CDR2 FYNNEI. V was clipped by 6 bases and J by 5 bases, with 8 bases between them. The CDR3 consists of 11 residues. This CDR3 is CASREFDEQYF. The CDR3 bases are TGTGCCAGCAGGGAGTTCGACGAGCAGTACTTC. Full variable domain (rest looked up from reference TRBV2 and TRBJ2-7): EPEVTQTPSHQVTQMGQEVILRCVPISNHLYFYWYRQILGQKVEFLVSFYNNEISEKSEIFDDQFSVERPDGSNFTLKIRSTKLEDSAMYFCASREFDEQYFGPGTRLTVT.

The V gene is TRBV24-1, the J gene TRBJ2-3; perhaps TRBD2 as D (5 bases). Trimming stripped 3 bases from V and 5 bases from J, with 23 bases between. There are 18 residues in the CDR3. Germline V gene data show CDR1 as KGHDR and CDR2 as SFDVKD. The CDR3 reads CATSDIHSGSGGIDTQYF. DNA for the CDR3: TGTGCCACCAGTGATATACACTCGGGGAGCGGAGGCATAGATACGCAGTATTTT.

This chain connects TRBV11-2 to TRBJ2-5; tentative D call: TRBD1 (5 bases). The CDR3 loop spans 14 amino acids. CDR1 SGHAT and CDR2 FQNNGV come from the germline V gene. Deletions cut 0 bases from V and 5 bases from J, with 10 bases between. The CDR3 nucleotides are TGTGCCAGCAGCTTAGATAATGGGGCGGAGACCCAGTACTTC. It yields the protein CASSLDNGAETQYF.